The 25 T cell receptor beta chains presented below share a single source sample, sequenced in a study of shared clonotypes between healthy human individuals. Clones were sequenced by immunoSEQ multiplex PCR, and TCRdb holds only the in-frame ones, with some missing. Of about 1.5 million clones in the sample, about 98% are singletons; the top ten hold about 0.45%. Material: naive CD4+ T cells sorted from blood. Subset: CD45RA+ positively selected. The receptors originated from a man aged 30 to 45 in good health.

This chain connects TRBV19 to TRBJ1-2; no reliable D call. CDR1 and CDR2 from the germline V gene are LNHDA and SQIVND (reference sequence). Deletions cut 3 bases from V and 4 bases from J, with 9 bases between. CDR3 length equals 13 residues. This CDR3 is CASSIEPFYGYTF. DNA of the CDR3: TGTGCCAGTAGTATTGAACCGTTCTATGGCTACACCTTC.

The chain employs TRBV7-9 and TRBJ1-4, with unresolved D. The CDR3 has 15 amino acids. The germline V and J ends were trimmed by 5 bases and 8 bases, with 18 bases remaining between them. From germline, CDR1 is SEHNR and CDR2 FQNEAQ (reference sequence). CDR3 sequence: CASSAKEAFREKLFF. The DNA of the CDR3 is TGTGCCAGCAGCGCAAAGGAGGCTTTCAGGGAAAAACTGTTTTTT.

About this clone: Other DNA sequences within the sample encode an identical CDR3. In DNA form, the CDR3 reads TGTGCCAGCTCACCTGCCACCTACGAGCAGTACTTC. As protein: CASSPATYEQYF. The chain couples TRBV18 to TRBJ2-7; D gene ambiguous. Germline lookup yields CDR1 KGHSH and CDR2 LQKENI. Trimming shortened V by 3 bases and J by 2 bases, and 5 bases separated the two germline ends. The CDR3 has 12 residues.

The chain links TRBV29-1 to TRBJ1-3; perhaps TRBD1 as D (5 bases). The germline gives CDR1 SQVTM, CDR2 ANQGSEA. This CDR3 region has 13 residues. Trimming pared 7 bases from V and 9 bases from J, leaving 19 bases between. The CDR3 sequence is CSGVGDLGSTIYF. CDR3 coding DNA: TGCAGCGGTGTCGGGGACTTGGGTAGCACCATATATTTT.

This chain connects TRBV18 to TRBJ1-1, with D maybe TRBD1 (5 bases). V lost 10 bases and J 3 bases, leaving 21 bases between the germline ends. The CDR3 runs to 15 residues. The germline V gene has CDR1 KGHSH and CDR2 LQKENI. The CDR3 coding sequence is TGTGCCACCCGGGCGATGGCAGGGAGGGACACTGAAGCTTTCTTT. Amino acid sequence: CATRAMAGRDTEAFF.

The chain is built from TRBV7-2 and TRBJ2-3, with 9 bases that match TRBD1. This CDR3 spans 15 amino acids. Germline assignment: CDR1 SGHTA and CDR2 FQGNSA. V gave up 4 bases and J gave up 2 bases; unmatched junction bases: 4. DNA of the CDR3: TGTGCCAGCAGCTGGGACAGGGTAACCACAGATACGCAGTATTTT. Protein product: CASSWDRVTTDTQYF.

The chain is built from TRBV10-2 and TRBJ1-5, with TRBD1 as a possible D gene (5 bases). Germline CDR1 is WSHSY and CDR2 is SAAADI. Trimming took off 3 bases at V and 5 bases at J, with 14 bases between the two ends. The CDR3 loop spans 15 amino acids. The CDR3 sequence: CASSDPGGADQPQHF. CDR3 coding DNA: TGCGCCAGCAGTGATCCCGGGGGAGCTGATCAGCCCCAGCATTTT.

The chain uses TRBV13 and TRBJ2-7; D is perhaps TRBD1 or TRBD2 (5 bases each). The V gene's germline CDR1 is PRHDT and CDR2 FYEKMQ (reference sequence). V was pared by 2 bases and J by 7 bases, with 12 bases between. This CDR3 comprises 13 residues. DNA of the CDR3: TGTGCCAGCAGCTTAAGGGGACGGGCTGAGCAGTACTTC. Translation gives CASSLRGRAEQYF.

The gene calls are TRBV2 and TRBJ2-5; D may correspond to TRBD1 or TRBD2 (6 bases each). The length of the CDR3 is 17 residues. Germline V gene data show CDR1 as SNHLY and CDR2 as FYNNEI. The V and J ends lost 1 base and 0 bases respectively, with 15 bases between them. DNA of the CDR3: TGTGCCAGCAGTGAAGATCTATTAGGGGGGTACCAAGAGACCCAGTACTTC. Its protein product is CASSEDLLGGYQETQYF.

The DNA of the CDR3 is TGCAGCGTGGCGGCGGGACGAGAGACCCAGTACTTC. This codes for CSVAAGRETQYF. This chain uses TRBV29-1 with TRBJ2-5; D is possibly TRBD2 (6 bases). The CDR3 is 12 amino acids. Trimming left V 6 bases short and J 4 bases short, with 12 bases between. CDR1 is SQVTM and CDR2 is ANQGSEA in the germline V gene.

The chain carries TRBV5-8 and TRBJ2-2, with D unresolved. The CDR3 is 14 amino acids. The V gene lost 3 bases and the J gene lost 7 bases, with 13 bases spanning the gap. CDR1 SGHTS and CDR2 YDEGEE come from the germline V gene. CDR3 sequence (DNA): TGTGCCAGCAGCTACCTTAAGTTCGGCGGGGAGCTGTTTTTT. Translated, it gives CASSYLKFGGELFF. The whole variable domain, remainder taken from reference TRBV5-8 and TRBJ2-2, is EAGVTQSPTHLIKTRGQQATLRCSPISGHTSVYWYQQALGLGLQFLLWYDEGEERNRGNFPPRFSGRQFPNYSSELNVNALELEDSALYLCASSYLKFGGELFFGEGSRLTVL.

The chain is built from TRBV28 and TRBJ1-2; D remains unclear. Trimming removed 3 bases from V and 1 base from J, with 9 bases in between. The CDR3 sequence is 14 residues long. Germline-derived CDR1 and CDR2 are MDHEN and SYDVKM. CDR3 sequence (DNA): TGTGCCAGCAGTTTCCTGACGGTTAACTATGGCTACACCTTC. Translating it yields CASSFLTVNYGYTF.

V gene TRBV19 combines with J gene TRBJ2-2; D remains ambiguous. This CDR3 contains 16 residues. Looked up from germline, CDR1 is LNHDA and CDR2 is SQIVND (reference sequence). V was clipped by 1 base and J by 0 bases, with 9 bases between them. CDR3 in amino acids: CASSIGRAANTGELFF. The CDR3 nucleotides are TGTGCCAGTAGTATAGGACGGGCCGCGAACACCGGGGAGCTGTTTTTT. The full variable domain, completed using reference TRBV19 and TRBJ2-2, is DGGITQSPKYLFRKEGQNVTLSCEQNLNHDAMYWYRQDPGQGLRLIYYSQIVNDFQKGDIAEGYSVSREKKESFPLTVTSAQKNPTAFYLCASSIGRAANTGELFFGEGSRLTVL.

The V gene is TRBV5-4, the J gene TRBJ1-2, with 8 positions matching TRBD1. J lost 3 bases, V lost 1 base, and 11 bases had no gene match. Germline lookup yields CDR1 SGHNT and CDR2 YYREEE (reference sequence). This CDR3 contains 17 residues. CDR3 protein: CASSLYSRGHIDYGYTF. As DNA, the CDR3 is TGTGCCAGCAGCTTGTATTCCAGGGGGCACATCGACTATGGCTACACCTTC.

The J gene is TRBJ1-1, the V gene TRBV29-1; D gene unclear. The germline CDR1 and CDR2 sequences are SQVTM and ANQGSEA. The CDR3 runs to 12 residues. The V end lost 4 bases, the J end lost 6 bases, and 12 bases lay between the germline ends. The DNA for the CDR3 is TGCAGCGTTGCGTCCGGGATCTCTGAAGCTTTCTTT. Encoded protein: CSVASGISEAFF.

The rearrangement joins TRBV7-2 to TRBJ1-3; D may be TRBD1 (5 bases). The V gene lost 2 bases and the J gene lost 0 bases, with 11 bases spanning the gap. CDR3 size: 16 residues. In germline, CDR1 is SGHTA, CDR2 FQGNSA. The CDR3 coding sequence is TGTGCCAGCAGCTTAAAGGGGCCAACCTCTGGAAACACCATATATTTT. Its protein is CASSLKGPTSGNTIYF.

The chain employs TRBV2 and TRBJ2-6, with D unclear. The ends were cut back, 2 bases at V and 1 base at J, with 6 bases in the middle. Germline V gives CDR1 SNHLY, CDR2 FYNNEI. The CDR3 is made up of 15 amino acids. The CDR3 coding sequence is TGTGCCAGCAGTGAATTCAGGTCTGGGGCCAACGTCCTGACTTTC. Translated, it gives CASSEFRSGANVLTF.

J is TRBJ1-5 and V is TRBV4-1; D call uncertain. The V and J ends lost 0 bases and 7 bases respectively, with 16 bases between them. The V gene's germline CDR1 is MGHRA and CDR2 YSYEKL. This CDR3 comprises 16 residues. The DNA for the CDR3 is TGCGCCAGCAGCCAAGAATCCCCCCCAGTTGGGCAGCCCCAGCATTTT. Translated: CASSQESPPVGQPQHF.

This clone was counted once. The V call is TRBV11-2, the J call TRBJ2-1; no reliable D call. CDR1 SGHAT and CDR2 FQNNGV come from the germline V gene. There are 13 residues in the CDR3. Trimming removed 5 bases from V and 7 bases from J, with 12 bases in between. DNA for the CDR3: TGTGCCAGCAGCGCATATCAATTGAATGAGCAGTTCTTC. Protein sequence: CASSAYQLNEQFF.

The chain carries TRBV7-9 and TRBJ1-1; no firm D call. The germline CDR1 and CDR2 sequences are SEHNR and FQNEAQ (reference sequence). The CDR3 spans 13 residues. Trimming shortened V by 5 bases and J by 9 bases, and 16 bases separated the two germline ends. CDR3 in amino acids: CASSTPERVQAFF. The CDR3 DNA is TGTGCCAGCAGCACCCCCGAAAGGGTGCAAGCTTTCTTT.

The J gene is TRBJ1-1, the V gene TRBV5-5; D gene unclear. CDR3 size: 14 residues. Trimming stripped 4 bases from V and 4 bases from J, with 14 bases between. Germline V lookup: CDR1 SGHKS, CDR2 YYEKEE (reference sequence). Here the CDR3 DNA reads TGTGCCAGCAGCACCTTTCCAAAGTCCACTGAAGCTTTCTTT. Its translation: CASSTFPKSTEAFF. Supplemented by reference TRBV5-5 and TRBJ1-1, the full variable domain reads DAGVTQSPTHLIKTRGQQVTLRCSPISGHKSVSWYQQVLGQGPQFIFQYYEKEERGRGNFPDRFSARQFPNYSSELNVNALLLGDSALYLCASSTFPKSTEAFFGQGTRLTVV.

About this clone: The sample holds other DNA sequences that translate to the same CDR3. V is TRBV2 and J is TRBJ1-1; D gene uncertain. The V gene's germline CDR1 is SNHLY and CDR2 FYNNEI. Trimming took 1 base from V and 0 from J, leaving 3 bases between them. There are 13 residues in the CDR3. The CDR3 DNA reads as TGTGCCAGCAGTGAAGGGGTGAACACTGAAGCTTTCTTT. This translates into CASSEGVNTEAFF.

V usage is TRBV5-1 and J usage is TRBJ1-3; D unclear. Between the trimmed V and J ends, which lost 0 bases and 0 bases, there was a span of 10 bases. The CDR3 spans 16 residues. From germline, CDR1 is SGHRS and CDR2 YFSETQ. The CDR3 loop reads CASSLDGEPSGNTIYF. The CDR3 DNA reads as TGCGCCAGCAGCTTGGACGGGGAGCCCTCTGGAAACACCATATATTTT.

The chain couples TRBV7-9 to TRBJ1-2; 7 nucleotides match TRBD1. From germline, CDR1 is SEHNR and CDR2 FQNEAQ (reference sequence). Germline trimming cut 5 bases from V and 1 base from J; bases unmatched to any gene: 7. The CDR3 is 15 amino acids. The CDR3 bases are TGTGCCAGCAGCCACCTAGACAGGGTTAACTATGGCTACACCTTC. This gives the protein CASSHLDRVNYGYTF. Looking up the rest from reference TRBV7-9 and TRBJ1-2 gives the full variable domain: DTGVSQNPRHKITKRGQNVTFRCDPISEHNRLYWYRQTLGQGPEFLTYFQNEAQLEKSRLLSDRFSAERPKGSFSTLEIQRTEQGDSAMYLCASSHLDRVNYGYTFGSGTRLTVV.

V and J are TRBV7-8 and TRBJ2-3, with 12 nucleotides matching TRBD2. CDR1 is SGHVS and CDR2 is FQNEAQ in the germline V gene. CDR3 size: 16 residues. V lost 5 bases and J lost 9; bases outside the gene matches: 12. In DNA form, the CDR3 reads TGTGCCAGCAGCCCACGGACTAGCGGGACCCGGGGAACGCAGTATTTT. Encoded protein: CASSPRTSGTRGTQYF. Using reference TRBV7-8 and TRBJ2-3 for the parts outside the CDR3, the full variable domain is GAGVSQSPRYKVAKRGQDVALRCDPISGHVSLFWYQQALGQGPEFLTYFQNEAQLDKSGLPSDRFFAERPEGSVSTLKIQRTQQEDSAVYLCASSPRTSGTRGTQYFGPGTRLTVL.